The 10 T cell receptor beta chains below all came from one sample that was sequenced in a study of CD8 T cells in Susac syndrome. With random hexamers, reverse transcription was performed on about 0.5 to 1 ug of RNA. TCRdb recomputed calls from the immunoSEQ multiplex PCR reads with MiXCR, one row per CDR3 protein. The sample consists of around 150,000 distinct CDR3 sequences, 95% of them appearing once. The sample consisted of CD4+ T cells from PBMCs. The receptor set was obtained from a human donor with Susac syndrome.

The V gene is TRBV5-6, the J gene TRBJ2-3, with TRBD2 as a possible D gene (6 bases). Trimming took off 6 bases at V and 5 bases at J, with 25 bases between the two ends. CDR3 length: 17 residues. In germline, CDR1 is SGHDT, CDR2 YYEEEE. This chain's CDR3 is CASTATLRGAREDTQYF. In DNA, the CDR3 is TGTGCCAGCACCGCTACTTTGAGGGGCGCGCGGGAAGATACGCAGTATTTT.

The V call is TRBV10-3, the J call TRBJ2-7; D may be TRBD1 (6 bases). Trimming took 6 bases from V and 2 from J, leaving 20 bases between them. Germline V CDR1 and CDR2: ENHRY, SYGVKD. The CDR3 covers 16 residues. CDR3 residues: CAIRPGHETPTYEQYF. The CDR3 bases are TGTGCCATCAGGCCGGGACACGAGACTCCAACCTACGAGCAGTACTTC.

This clonotype showed up just once. This chain connects TRBV12-3 or TRBV12-4 to TRBJ1-1; 7 bases are shared with TRBD1. Unmatched junction bases numbered 7, after V lost 7 bases and J lost 2 bases. The CDR3 has 14 residues. The CDR3 sequence: CASNYRGGNTEAFF. DNA for the CDR3: TGTGCCAGCAACTACAGGGGTGGTAACACTGAAGCTTTCTTT.

The V gene is TRBV19, the J gene TRBJ1-2; TRBD1 aligns across 7 bases. The CDR3 totals 15 residues. V was clipped by 3 bases and J by 2 bases; unmatched bases: 6. Looked up from germline, CDR1 is LNHDA and CDR2 is SQIVND (reference sequence). CDR3 sequence reads: CASSIPGTANYGYTF. The CDR3 nucleotides read TGTGCCAGTAGTATTCCCGGGACAGCGAACTATGGCTACACCTTC.

The chain uses TRBV4-1 and TRBJ2-3, with 10 bases aligning to TRBD2. This CDR3 contains 16 residues. The junction had 7 bases not matched to a gene; V was cut back by 6 bases and J by 1 base. Germline lookup yields CDR1 MGHRA and CDR2 YSYEKL. The chain's CDR3 is CASRQPGTSGTDTQYF. The CDR3 DNA follows: TGCGCCAGCAGACAGCCCGGGACTAGCGGCACAGATACGCAGTATTTT.

The chain carries TRBV2 and TRBJ1-4; D gene uncertain. The CDR3 sequence is 11 residues long. The germline V and J ends were trimmed by 7 bases and 8 bases, with 8 bases remaining between them. From germline, CDR1 is SNHLY and CDR2 FYNNEI. CDR3 loop: CASTGMEKLFF. DNA for the CDR3: TGTGCCAGCACAGGAATGGAAAAACTGTTTTTT. The full variable domain, completed using reference TRBV2 and TRBJ1-4, is EPEVTQTPSHQVTQMGQEVILRCVPISNHLYFYWYRQILGQKVEFLVSFYNNEISEKSEIFDDQFSVERPDGSNFTLKIRSTKLEDSAMYFCASTGMEKLFFGSGTQLSVL.

A few counts support this clonotype. The V gene is TRBV12-3 or TRBV12-4, the J gene TRBJ2-1, with D possibly matching TRBD2 (5 bases). The V end was cut by 3 bases, the J end by 3 bases, with 9 bases between. The CDR3 runs 14 residues. This CDR3 is CASSLSGNYNEQFF. CDR3 DNA: TGTGCCAGCAGTTTGTCGGGGAACTACAATGAGCAGTTCTTC.

This sequence joins TRBV12-3 or TRBV12-4 and TRBJ2-1; TRBD2 aligns across 9 bases. CDR3 size: 15 residues. With 7 bases clipped from V and 0 bases from J, the junction kept 4 bases outside the gene matches. The CDR3 DNA reads as TGTGCCAGCACCGCTAGCGGGGCCTCCTACAATGAGCAGTTCTTC. This translates into CASTASGASYNEQFF.

This sequence joins TRBV9 and TRBJ2-1, with 9 bases matching TRBD2. The CDR3 is made up of 15 amino acids. Germline V CDR1 and CDR2: SGDLS, YYNGEE. V shed 0 bases and J 8 bases; nucleotides not matched to a gene: 6. The CDR3: CASSVASGTFHEQFF. The CDR3 coding sequence is TGTGCCAGCAGCGTAGCTAGCGGGACCTTCCATGAGCAGTTCTTC. Looking up the rest from reference TRBV9 and TRBJ2-1 gives the full variable domain: DSGVTQTPKHLITATGQRVTLRCSPRSGDLSVYWYQQSLDQGLQFLIQYYNGEERAKGNILERFSAQQFPDLHSELNLSSLELGDSALYFCASSVASGTFHEQFFGPGTRLTVL.

The chain carries TRBV20-1 and TRBJ1-2; tentative D call: TRBD1 (5 bases). The V end lost 6 bases, the J end lost 7 bases, and 18 bases lay between the germline ends. The CDR3 covers 13 residues. Germline lookup yields CDR1 DFQATT and CDR2 SNEGSKA (reference sequence). CDR3 sequence (DNA): TGCAGTGCCGTGCGAGGGGTTGGGGGTGGCTACACCTTC. Its translation: CSAVRGVGGGYTF.